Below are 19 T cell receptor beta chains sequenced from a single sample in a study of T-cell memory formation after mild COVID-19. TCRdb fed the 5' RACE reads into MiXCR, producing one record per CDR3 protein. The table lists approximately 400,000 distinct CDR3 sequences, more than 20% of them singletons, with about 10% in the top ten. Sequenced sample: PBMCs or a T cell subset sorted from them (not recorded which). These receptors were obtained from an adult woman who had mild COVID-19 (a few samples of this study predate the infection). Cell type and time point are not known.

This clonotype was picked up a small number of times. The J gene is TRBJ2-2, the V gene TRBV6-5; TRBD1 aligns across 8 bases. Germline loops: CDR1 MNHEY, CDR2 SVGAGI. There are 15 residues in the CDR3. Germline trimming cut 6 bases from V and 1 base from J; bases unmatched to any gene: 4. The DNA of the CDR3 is TGTGCCAGCAGAACCGGGACAGGGAACACCGGGGAGCTGTTTTTT. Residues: CASRTGTGNTGELFF.

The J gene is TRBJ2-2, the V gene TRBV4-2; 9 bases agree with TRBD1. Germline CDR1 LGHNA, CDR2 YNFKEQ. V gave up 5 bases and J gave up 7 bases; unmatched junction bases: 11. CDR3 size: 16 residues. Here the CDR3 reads CASSAQGAGQNGELFF. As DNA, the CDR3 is TGTGCCAGCAGCGCACAGGGGGCAGGACAGAACGGGGAGCTGTTTTTT.

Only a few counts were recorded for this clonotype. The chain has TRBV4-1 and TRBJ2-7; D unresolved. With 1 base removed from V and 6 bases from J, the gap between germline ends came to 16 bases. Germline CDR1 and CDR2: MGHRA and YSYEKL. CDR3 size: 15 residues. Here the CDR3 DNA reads TGCGCCAGCAGCCAAGCACCAGGCGGATGGGGCGAGCAGTACTTC. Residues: CASSQAPGGWGEQYF.

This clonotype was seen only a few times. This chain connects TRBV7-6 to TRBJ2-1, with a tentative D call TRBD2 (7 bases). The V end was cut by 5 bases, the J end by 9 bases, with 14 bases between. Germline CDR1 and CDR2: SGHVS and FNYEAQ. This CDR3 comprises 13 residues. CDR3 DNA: TGTGCCAGCAGCCCCGCGGGGGCAGGTGAGCAGTTCTTC. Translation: CASSPAGAGEQFF. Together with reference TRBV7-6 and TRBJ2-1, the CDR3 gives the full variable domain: GAGVSQSPRYKVTKRGQDVALRCDPISGHVSLYWYRQALGQGPEFLTYFNYEAQQDKSGLPNDRFSAERPEGSISTLTIQRTEQRDSAMYRCASSPAGAGEQFFGPGTRLTVL.

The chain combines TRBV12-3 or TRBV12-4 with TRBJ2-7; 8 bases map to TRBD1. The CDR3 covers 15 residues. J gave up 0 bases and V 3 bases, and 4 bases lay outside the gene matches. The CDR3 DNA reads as TGTGCCAGCAGTTTTGACAGGGGACACTCCTACGAGCAGTACTTC. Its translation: CASSFDRGHSYEQYF.

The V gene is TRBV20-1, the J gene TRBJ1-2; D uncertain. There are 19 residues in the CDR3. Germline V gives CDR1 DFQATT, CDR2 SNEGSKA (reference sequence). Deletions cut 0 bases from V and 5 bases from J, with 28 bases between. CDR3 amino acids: CSARDIVPDGTPLEYGYTF. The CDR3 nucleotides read TGCAGTGCTAGAGATATTGTCCCGGACGGTACACCTTTGGAATATGGCTACACCTTC.

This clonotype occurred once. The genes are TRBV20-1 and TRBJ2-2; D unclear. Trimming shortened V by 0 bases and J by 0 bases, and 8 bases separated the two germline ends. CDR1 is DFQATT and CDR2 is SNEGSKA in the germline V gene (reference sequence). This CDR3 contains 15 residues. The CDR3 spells CSARESATNTGELFF. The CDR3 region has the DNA TGCAGTGCTAGAGAGTCAGCTACGAACACCGGGGAGCTGTTTTTT.

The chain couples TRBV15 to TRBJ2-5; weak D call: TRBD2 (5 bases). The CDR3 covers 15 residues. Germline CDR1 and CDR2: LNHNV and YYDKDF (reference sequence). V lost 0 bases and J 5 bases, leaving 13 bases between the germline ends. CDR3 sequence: CATSREDSAPETQYF. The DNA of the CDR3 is TGTGCCACCAGCAGAGAAGATAGCGCCCCGGAGACCCAGTACTTC.

The CDR3 DNA reads as TGTGCCACCAGTGATTCCTGGCGGGAGGGTCTCCAAGAGACCCAGTACTTC. Protein product: CATSDSWREGLQETQYF. The V gene is TRBV24-1, the J gene TRBJ2-5; 9 nucleotides align to TRBD2. Per the germline V gene, CDR1 is KGHDR and CDR2 is SFDVKD. V dropped 2 bases and J dropped 1; count of bases not matched to a gene: 7. The CDR3 totals 17 residues.

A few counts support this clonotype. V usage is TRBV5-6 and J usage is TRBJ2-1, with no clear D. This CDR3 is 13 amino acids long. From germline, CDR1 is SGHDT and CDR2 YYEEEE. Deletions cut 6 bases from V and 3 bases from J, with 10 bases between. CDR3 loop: CASTTFSYNEQFF. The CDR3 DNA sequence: TGTGCCAGCACGACCTTCAGCTACAATGAGCAGTTCTTC.

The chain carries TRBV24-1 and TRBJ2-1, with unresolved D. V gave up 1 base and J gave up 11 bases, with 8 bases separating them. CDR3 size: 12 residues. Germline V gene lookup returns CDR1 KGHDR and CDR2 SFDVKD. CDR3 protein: CATSDFSRKQFF. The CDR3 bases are TGTGCCACCAGTGATTTTTCCCGTAAGCAGTTCTTC.

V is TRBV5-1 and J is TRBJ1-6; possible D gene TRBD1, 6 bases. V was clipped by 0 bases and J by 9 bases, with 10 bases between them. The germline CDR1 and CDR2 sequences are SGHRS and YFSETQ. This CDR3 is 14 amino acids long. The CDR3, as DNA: TGCGCCAGCAGCTTGGGGACAGCCAGTTCACCCCTCCACTTT. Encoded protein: CASSLGTASSPLHF.

The CDR3 DNA is TGCAGTGCCCCACAGGGCTACGAGCAGTACTTC. Its translation is CSAPQGYEQYF. The genes are TRBV20-1 and TRBJ2-7, with D possibly being TRBD1 (6 bases). The germline V gene has CDR1 DFQATT and CDR2 SNEGSKA (reference sequence). V shed 6 bases and J shed 3 bases, with 9 bases lying between them. This CDR3 contains 11 residues.

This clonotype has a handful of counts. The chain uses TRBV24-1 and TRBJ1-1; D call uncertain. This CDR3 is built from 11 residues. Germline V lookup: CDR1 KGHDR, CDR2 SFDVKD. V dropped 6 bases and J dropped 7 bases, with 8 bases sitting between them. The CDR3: CATSYLSEAFF. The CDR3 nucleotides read TGTGCCACCAGTTATCTCAGTGAAGCTTTCTTT.

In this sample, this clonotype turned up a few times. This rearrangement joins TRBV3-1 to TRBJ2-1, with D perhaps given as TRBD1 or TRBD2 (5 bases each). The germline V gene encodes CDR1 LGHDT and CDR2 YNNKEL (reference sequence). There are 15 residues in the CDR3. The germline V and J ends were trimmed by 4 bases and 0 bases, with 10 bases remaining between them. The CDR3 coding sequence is TGTGCCAGCAGCCCCACGGGGACCTCCTACAATGAGCAGTTCTTC. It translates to CASSPTGTSYNEQFF.

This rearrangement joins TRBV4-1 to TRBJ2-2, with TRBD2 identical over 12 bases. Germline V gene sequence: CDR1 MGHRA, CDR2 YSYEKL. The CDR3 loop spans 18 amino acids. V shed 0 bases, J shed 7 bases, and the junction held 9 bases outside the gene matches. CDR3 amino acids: CASSQDPPTSGSIGELFF. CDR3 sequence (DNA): TGCGCCAGCAGCCAAGATCCACCGACTAGCGGGAGTATCGGGGAGCTGTTTTTT.

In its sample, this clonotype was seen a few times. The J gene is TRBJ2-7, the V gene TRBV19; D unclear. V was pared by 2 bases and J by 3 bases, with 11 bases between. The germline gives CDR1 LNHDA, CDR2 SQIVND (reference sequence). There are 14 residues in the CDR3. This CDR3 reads CASSITPSSYEQYF. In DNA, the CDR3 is TGTGCCAGTAGTATAACCCCCTCGAGCTACGAGCAGTACTTC.

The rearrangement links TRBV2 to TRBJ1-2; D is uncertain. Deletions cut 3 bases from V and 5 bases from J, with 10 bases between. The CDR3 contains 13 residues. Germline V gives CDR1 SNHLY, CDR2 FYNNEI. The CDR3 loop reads CASSDTASYGYTF. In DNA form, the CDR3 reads TGTGCCAGCAGTGATACAGCCTCGTATGGCTACACCTTC.

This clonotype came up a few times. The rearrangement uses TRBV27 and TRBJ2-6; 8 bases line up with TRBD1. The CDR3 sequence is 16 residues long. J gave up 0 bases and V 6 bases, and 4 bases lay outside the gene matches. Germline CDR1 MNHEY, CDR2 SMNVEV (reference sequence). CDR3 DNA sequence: TGTGCCAGCAGGACAGGGGTGAACTCTGGGGCCAACGTCCTGACTTTC. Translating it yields CASRTGVNSGANVLTF.